This TCR beta chain was found in a study of a mutant IDH1 vaccine in newly diagnosed glioma. Across the whole study: Patients were started on vaccination 4-6 weeks after radiotherapy alone, or with temozolomide cycles. Every participant had undergone radiotherapy, temozolomide, or both before, and most underwent both.

Time point denoted: week 47, end of study. Vaccinated patients received 300 ug of mutant IDH1 20-mer peptide per dose, with topical imiquimod. All eight of the vaccinations patients received fell in weeks 1, 3, 5, 7, 11, 15, 19 and 23. Assay used: immunoSEQ multiplex PCR; TCRdb lists only in-frame clones, some missing. The data hold 60,000 to 65,000 clones, with 75% to 90% observed a single time. The germline V gene has CDR1 MNHEY and CDR2 SVGAGI. The CDR3 is made up of 14 amino acids. V lost 1 base and J lost 6, with 10 bases in between. Study-level findings and limits: Alterations occurring in top peripheral T cell clonotypes seemed unrelated to pseudoprogression.

Concerning this clone itself: Its antigen is not identified.

This specimen consisted of PBMCs, obtained from a glioma patient whose treatment included an IDH1 peptide vaccine. The chain couples TRBV6-5 to TRBJ2-1; perhaps D is TRBD1 or TRBD2 (5 bases each). The clonotype originates from a man aged 25 to 45 with glioma. Here the CDR3 reads CASSYYRDLNEQFF. In DNA form, the CDR3 reads TGTGCCAGCAGTTACTATAGGGACCTCAATGAGCAGTTCTTC.